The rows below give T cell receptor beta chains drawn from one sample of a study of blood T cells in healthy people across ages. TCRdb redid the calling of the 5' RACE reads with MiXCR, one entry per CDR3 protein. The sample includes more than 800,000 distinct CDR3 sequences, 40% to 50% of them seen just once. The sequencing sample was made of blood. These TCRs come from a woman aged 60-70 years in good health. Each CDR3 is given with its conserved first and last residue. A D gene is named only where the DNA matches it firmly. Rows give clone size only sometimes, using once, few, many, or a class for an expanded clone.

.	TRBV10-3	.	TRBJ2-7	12	CAIKIQGYEQYF	TGTGCCATCAAAATACAGGGCTACGAGCAGTACTTC
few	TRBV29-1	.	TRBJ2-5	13	CSVALTVEETQYF	TGCAGCGTTGCACTTACAGTTGAAGAGACCCAGTACTTC
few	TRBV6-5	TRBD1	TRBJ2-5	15	CASSPTGGLQETQYF	TGTGCCAGCAGCCCGACAGGGGGACTCCAAGAGACCCAGTACTTC
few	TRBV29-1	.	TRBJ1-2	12	CSDTQGGYGYTF	TGCAGCGACACACAGGGAGGCTATGGCTACACCTTC
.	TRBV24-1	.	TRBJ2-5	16	CATSDPQGLGSNEQYF	TGTGCCACCAGTGATCCCCAGGGCCTGGGGTCCAATGAGCAGTACTTC
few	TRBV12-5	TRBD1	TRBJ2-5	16	CASGSNRGEVWETQYF	TGTGCTAGTGGATCCAACAGGGGGGAAGTTTGGGAGACCCAGTACTTC
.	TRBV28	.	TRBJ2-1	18	CASSFPPPGVATVDEQFF	TGTGCCAGCAGTTTCCCCCCGCCGGGAGTTGCCACGGTCGATGAGCAGTTCTTC
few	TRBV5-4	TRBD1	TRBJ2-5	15	CASSAGRQGQETQYF	TGTGCCAGCAGCGCTGGCAGACAGGGACAAGAGACCCAGTACTTC
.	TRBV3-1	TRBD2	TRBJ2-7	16	CASSPNSGKRFYEQYF	TGTGCCAGCAGCCCAAATAGCGGGAAACGCTTCTACGAGCAGTACTTC
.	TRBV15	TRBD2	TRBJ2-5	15	CATSRELAGGETQYF	TGTGCCACCAGCAGAGAACTAGCGGGAGGGGAGACCCAGTACTTC
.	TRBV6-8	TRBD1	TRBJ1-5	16	CASSYSDRDRVQPQHF	TGTGCCAGCAGTTACTCGGACCGGGACAGGGTACAGCCCCAGCATTTT
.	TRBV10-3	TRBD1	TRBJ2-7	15	CAISESRGQGYEQYF	TGTGCCATCAGTGAGTCGCGGGGACAGGGGTACGAGCAGTACTTC
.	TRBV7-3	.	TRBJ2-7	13	CASSLDILTEQYF	TGTGCCAGCAGCTTAGACATCCTCACCGAGCAGTACTTC
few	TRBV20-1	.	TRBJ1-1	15	CSARDQAWRNTEAFF	TGCAGTGCTAGAGATCAGGCCTGGAGGAACACTGAAGCTTTCTTT
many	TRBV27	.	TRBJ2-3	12	CASSGLTDTQYF	TGTGCCAGCAGCGGGTTGACAGATACGCAGTATTTT
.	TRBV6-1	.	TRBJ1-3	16	CASRFSDRASGNTIYF	TGTGCCAGCAGATTTTCGGACAGAGCCTCTGGAAACACCATATATTTT
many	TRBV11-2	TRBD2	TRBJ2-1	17	CASSLDPGTSWNNEQFF	TGTGCCAGCAGCTTAGATCCCGGGACTAGTTGGAACAATGAGCAGTTCTTC
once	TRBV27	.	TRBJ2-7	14	CASRRGGYSYEQYF	TGTGCCAGCAGGAGGGGCGGGTACTCCTACGAGCAGTACTTC
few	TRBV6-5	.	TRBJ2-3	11	CASTRGDTQYF	TGTGCCAGCACCCGGGGAGATACGCAGTATTTT
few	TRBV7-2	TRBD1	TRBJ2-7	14	CASSSWTGPNEQYF	TGTGCCAGCAGCTCCTGGACAGGTCCCAACGAGCAGTACTTC
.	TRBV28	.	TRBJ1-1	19	CASSYFPSPSDSGDTEAFF	TGTGCCAGCAGCTACTTTCCCTCACCTTCGGACAGCGGGGACACTGAAGCTTTCTTT
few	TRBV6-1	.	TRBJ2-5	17	CASSDIPGRGTQETQYF	TGTGCCAGCAGTGACATACCGGGACGCGGGACCCAAGAGACCCAGTACTTC